Here is one T cell receptor beta chain with its context. Per the study methods: Amplification from reference gene primers served as the basis for estimated nucleated cell counts. Here immunoSEQ multiplex PCR was the method, and the copy in TCRdb shows in-frame clones only, minus some. V and J calls and clone size are those listed in that table; D and trimming were worked out from the DNA. The data show 90,000 to 140,000 clones, 81% seen once. These data come from a study of blood T cell repertoires in COVID-19. Study-level information: The origin of the acute and convalescent COVID-19 samples was the United States, Italy and Spain. From T cells, B-cell-depleted T cells, or PBMCs came the material, which was cDNA or gDNA.

Trimming took 0 bases from V and 5 from J; bases not matched to a gene: 16. The CDR3 contains 20 residues. CDR1 and CDR2 from the germline V gene are MRHNA and SNTAGT. The clonotype was recovered from an older woman with acute or convalescent COVID-19. The chain combines TRBV6-4 with TRBJ1-1, with TRBD1 identical over 12 bases. Sequenced: peripheral blood. As DNA, the CDR3 is TGTGCCAGCAGTGACTCGTTACGGGCCCGGGACAGGGGGCCGAAGACTGAAGCTTTCTTT. Its translation is CASSDSLRARDRGPKTEAFF.